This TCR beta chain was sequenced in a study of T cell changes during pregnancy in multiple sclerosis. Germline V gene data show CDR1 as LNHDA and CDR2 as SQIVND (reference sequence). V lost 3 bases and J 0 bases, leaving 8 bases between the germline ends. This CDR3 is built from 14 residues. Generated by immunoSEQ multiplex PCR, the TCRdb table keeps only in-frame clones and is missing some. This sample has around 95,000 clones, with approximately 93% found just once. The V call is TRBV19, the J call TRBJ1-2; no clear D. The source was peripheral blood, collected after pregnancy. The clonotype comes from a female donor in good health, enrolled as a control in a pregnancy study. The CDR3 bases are TGTGCCAGTAGTATGGAAACAGCTAACTATGGCTACACCTTC. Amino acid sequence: CASSMETANYGYTF.